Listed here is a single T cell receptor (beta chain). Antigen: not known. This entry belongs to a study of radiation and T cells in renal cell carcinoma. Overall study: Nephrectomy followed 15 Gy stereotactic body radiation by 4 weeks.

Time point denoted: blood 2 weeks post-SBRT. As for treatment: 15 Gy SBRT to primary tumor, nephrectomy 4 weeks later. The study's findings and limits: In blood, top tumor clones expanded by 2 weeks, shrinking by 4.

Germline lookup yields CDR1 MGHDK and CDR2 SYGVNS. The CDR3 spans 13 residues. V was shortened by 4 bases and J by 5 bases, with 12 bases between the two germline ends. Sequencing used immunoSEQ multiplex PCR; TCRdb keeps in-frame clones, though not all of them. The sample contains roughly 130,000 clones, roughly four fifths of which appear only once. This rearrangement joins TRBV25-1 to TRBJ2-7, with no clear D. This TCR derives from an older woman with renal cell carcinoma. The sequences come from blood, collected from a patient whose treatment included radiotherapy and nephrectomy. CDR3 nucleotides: TGTGCCAGCAGTGCCCTTGCCTACGACGAGCAGTACTTC. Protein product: CASSALAYDEQYF.